Listed below are T cell receptor beta chains from one sample, sequenced in a study of blood T cell repertoires in COVID-19. Here immunoSEQ multiplex PCR was the method, and the copy in TCRdb shows in-frame clones only, minus some. The data show roughly 290,000 clones, 80% to 85% seen once. What was sequenced was peripheral blood. Receptor source: a person between 65 and 79 years old with COVID-19, enrolled during active disease. CDR3s leave out the opening cysteine and the closing phenylalanine or tryptophan. A D gene is named only where the DNA matches it firmly. Expanded clones are given a class, and other clones once, few, many or no size at all.

TRBD1,TRBJ1-5,TRBV10-2,.,AASGGQGAINQPQH
.,TRBJ2-7,TRBV7-2,.,ASSSQGPAQEQY
TRBD2,TRBJ2-5,TRBV5-1,.,ASSSLGSGRQETQY
.,TRBJ1-2,TRBV24-1,.,ATSDPYGYT
.,TRBJ1-6,TRBV12-3/TRBV12-4,once,ASSFLSNSPLH
.,TRBJ2-5,TRBV7-9,.,ASSSRQGRQETQY
.,TRBJ2-1,TRBV6-5,.,ASGPGAYNEQF
.,TRBJ1-1,TRBV5-1,.,ASSLESGRAEAF
TRBD1,TRBJ1-2,TRBV2,.,ATKGGTGPARGYT
.,TRBJ2-6,TRBV5-1,.,ASSLGQVLSGANVLT
.,TRBJ2-1,TRBV27,.,ASSLGHEQF
TRBD2,TRBJ2-1,TRBV2,.,ASSERPGGVDEQF
TRBD2,TRBJ2-2,TRBV6-5,once,ASIFTSAITGELF
.,TRBJ2-1,TRBV21-1,once,ASSKWQGDNPSSYNEQF
.,TRBJ1-4,TRBV21-1,.,ASSKALKGLGEKLF
.,TRBJ1-6,TRBV27,.,ASSYRGSNSPLH
TRBD2,TRBJ2-1,TRBV28,once,ASRPGTSGVGEQF
.,TRBJ1-6,TRBV19,.,ASREERGNSPLH
TRBD2,TRBJ2-7,TRBV9,.,ASSGTSGGTYEQY
TRBD1,TRBJ1-1,TRBV28,.,ASRPSPGTVNTEAF
TRBD1,TRBJ2-6,TRBV19,.,ASSIPTGVQVGANVLT
TRBD1,TRBJ1-5,TRBV19,.,ASKQGVNGNQPQH
.,TRBJ1-6,TRBV7-2,.,ASSLVQGMHSPLH
.,TRBJ1-1,TRBV28,.,ASRLNTEAF
TRBD2,TRBJ2-1,TRBV10-3,.,AISGTSGGNEQF
TRBD2,TRBJ2-3,TRBV5-1,once,ASRRTSGGTDTQY
.,TRBJ2-7,TRBV21-1,.,ASSTNLLEDSMSYEQY
.,TRBJ2-2,TRBV5-5,.,ASSPSPSRVNTGELF
TRBD1,TRBJ1-2,TRBV7-9,.,ASSFGGQGGGYT
.,TRBJ1-1,TRBV7-2,.,ASSLSTGNTEAF
TRBD1,TRBJ1-2,TRBV7-2,.,ASRVPGQVLPIYGYT